The 10 T cell receptor beta chains below all came from one sample that was sequenced in a study of blood T cell repertoires in COVID-19. The repertoire was sequenced with immunoSEQ multiplex PCR; TCRdb's copy has only in-frame clones and lacks some. The data show approximately 460,000 clones, with approximately 92% seen just once and approximately 0.9% held by the top ten. Sequenced: peripheral blood. These receptors all stem from a man aged 18 to 29 with COVID-19, enrolled during active disease.

This clone appeared once. The gene calls are TRBV11-2 and TRBJ2-5; the D gene is possibly TRBD1 (5 bases). The CDR3 spans 13 residues. The V gene's germline CDR1 is SGHAT and CDR2 FQNNGV. V shed 1 base and J shed 10 bases, with 13 bases lying between them. The CDR3 region is CASSLVGVGDQYF. The CDR3 DNA sequence: TGTGCCAGCAGCTTAGTAGGTGTAGGGGACCAGTACTTC.

The chain combines TRBV7-9 with TRBJ1-1; 7 nucleotides match TRBD1. The V gene's germline CDR1 is SEHNR and CDR2 FQNEAQ (reference sequence). Trimming took 5 bases from V and 0 from J; bases not matched to a gene: 3. This CDR3 is built from 14 residues. The DNA of the CDR3 is TGTGCCAGCAGCATCGGGACAGTGAACACTGAAGCTTTCTTT. This gives the protein CASSIGTVNTEAFF.

V and J are TRBV7-7 and TRBJ2-1, with D perhaps matching TRBD2 (5 bases). This CDR3 comprises 15 residues. CDR1 is SSHAT and CDR2 is FNYEAQ in the germline V gene (reference sequence). V was shortened by 1 base and J by 9 bases, with 16 bases between the two germline ends. The CDR3: CASSLVTGVESEQFF. The DNA for the CDR3 is TGTGCCAGCAGCTTAGTTACCGGGGTCGAGAGTGAGCAGTTCTTC.

The chain uses TRBV12-3 or TRBV12-4 and TRBJ2-5, with 8 bases fitting TRBD1. The CDR3 is 13 amino acids. V trimming: 6 bases; J trimming: 6 bases; junction bases outside the gene matches: 6. The CDR3 loop reads CASRSTGVQTQYF. CDR3 in DNA: TGTGCCAGCAGGTCGACAGGGGTACAGACCCAGTACTTC.

This clone has more than one count but fewer than ten. The chain links TRBV7-2 to TRBJ2-2; D is perhaps TRBD2 (5 bases). The CDR3 runs 15 residues. The V end lost 3 bases, the J end lost 5 bases, and 13 bases lay between the germline ends. Germline loops: CDR1 SGHTA, CDR2 FQGNSA. For the CDR3, the DNA is TGTGCCAGCAGCTTCGAGGGTAGATGGACCGGGGAGCTGTTTTTT. It specifies CASSFEGRWTGELFF.

The gene calls are TRBV19 and TRBJ1-6; TRBD1 aligns across 7 bases. The CDR3 totals 15 residues. CDR1 is LNHDA and CDR2 is SQIVND in the germline V gene (reference sequence). Trimming at V came to 6 bases and at J to 8 bases, leaving 10 bases not matched to a gene. The CDR3 spells CASRQRTGAYSPLHF. The CDR3 coding sequence is TGTGCCAGTAGACAAAGAACAGGGGCCTATTCACCCCTCCACTTT.

A word on this clone: This sample includes further DNA sequences coding for the same CDR3. The chain joins TRBV12-3 or TRBV12-4 to TRBJ2-7, with a weak D call TRBD1 (6 bases). CDR3 length: 12 amino acids. V was pared by 5 bases and J by 4 bases, with 9 bases between. This chain's CDR3 is CASSPQGYEQYF. Written as DNA, the CDR3 is TGTGCCAGCAGTCCACAGGGTTACGAGCAGTACTTC.

The genes are TRBV6-5 and TRBJ2-7, with 11 nucleotides matching TRBD2. This CDR3 region has 15 residues. Trimming cost V 10 bases and J 3 bases; bases outside gene matches: 11. Germline V CDR1 and CDR2: MNHEY, SVGAGI. CDR3 sequence: CATRQGTSGVYEQYF. For the CDR3, the DNA is TGTGCCACCCGACAGGGGACTAGCGGAGTCTACGAGCAGTACTTC.

This chain joins TRBV3-1 (or the pseudogene TRBV3-2) and TRBJ2-1, with 11 nucleotides matching TRBD2. From germline, CDR1 is LGHDT and CDR2 YNNKEL (reference sequence). Trimming removed 4 bases from V and 4 bases from J; junction bases left unmatched: 3. The length of the CDR3 is 15 residues. CDR3 sequence (DNA): TGTGCCAGCAGCCTGGGACTAGCGGATTACAATGAGCAGTTCTTC. Amino acid sequence: CASSLGLADYNEQFF.

This clone is a singleton in its sample. This sequence joins TRBV5-4 and TRBJ1-2; D is ambiguous. The CDR3 has 12 residues. V lost 1 base to trimming and J lost 5 bases, with 6 bases between them. CDR1 and CDR2 (germline): SGHNT, YYREEE (reference sequence). Here the CDR3 DNA reads TGTGCCAGCAGCTTGCCAGGATATGGCTACACCTTC. It specifies CASSLPGYGYTF.